This T cell receptor (beta chain) derives from a study of blood T cell repertoires in COVID-19. CDR3 length: 16 residues. J lost 3 bases, V lost 3 bases, and 8 bases had no gene match. Germline CDR1 MDHEN, CDR2 SYDVKM. Sequencing was performed with immunoSEQ multiplex PCR; in TCRdb, only in-frame clones are kept and a portion is missing. The sample holds about 130,000 clones; around 81% are singletons and the top ten take about 4%. Source material: peripheral blood. The chain recombines TRBV28 with TRBJ1-1; the match to TRBD1 covers 9 bases. This receptor was obtained from a woman in her fifties or sixties with acute or convalescent COVID-19. The CDR3, as DNA: TGTGCCAGCAGTTTTCTTCCGGGACAGGGAGACACTGAAGCTTTCTTT. This gives the protein CASSFLPGQGDTEAFF.